These 5 T cell receptor beta chains came from one sample sequenced in a study of vaccination and CD4 T cells after COVID-19. The time point here: late sampling 161 to 241 days after vaccination in a few convalescent patients. One entry per CDR3 protein, called by TCRdb with MiXCR from the PCR reads. The table lists 25,000 to 30,000 distinct CDR3 sequences, approximately 51% of them singletons. Sequenced material: CD4+ T cells from blood, taken about 7 months after SARS-CoV-2 vaccination. These receptors were obtained from a human donor who had recovered from COVID-19.

The rearrangement links TRBV28 to TRBJ2-3; TRBD2 matches at 9 bases. This CDR3 has 16 residues. Per germline, CDR1 MDHEN and CDR2 SYDVKM. The ends lost 3 bases at V and 4 bases at J; junction bases unmatched: 8. The CDR3 is CASSFGTSMGADTQYF. CDR3 DNA: TGTGCCAGCAGTTTTGGGACTAGCATGGGGGCAGATACGCAGTATTTT.

This clonotype was observed a few times. The CDR3 here is CSAPGTSSTDTQYF. CDR3 nucleotide sequence: TGCAGTGCGCCCGGGACTTCTAGCACAGATACGCAGTATTTT. The rearrangement links TRBV20-1 to TRBJ2-3, with D maybe TRBD2 (6 bases). Deletions cut 6 bases from V and 0 bases from J, with 13 bases between. The CDR3 consists of 14 residues. CDR1 and CDR2 (germline): DFQATT, SNEGSKA (reference sequence).

In this sample, this clonotype turned up a few times. The chain has TRBV29-1 and TRBJ2-5; D is unclear. V was pared by 5 bases and J by 5 bases, with 15 bases between. The CDR3 has 13 amino acids. Germline lookup yields CDR1 SQVTM and CDR2 ANQGSEA. The CDR3 bases are TGCAGCGTTCTCGGCGATAGCCCGGAGACCCAGTACTTC. It specifies CSVLGDSPETQYF. Together with reference TRBV29-1 and TRBJ2-5, the CDR3 gives the full variable domain: SAVISQKPSRDICQRGTSLTIQCQVDSQVTMMFWYRQQPGQSLTLIATANQGSEATYESGFVIDKFPISRPNLTFSTLTVSNMSPEDSSIYLCSVLGDSPETQYFGPGTRLLVL.

The CDR3 protein is CASSLPSADEQYF. CDR3 bases: TGTGCCAGCAGTTTACCAAGTGCGGACGAGCAGTACTTC. The chain uses TRBV28 and TRBJ2-7; no clear D. Germline-derived CDR1 and CDR2 are MDHEN and SYDVKM. The CDR3 totals 13 residues. V dropped 2 bases and J dropped 5 bases, with 10 bases sitting between them.

The chain is built from TRBV5-4 and TRBJ2-3; 10 bases line up with TRBD1. The CDR3 contains 15 residues. Germline V CDR1 and CDR2: SGHNT, YYREEE (reference sequence). The V gene end was trimmed by 0 bases and the J gene end by 3 bases; junction bases not matched to a gene: 1. Written as DNA, the CDR3 is TGTGCCAGCAGCTTGGGGGACAGGGGAACAGATACGCAGTATTTT. It yields the protein CASSLGDRGTDTQYF.